Below, one TCR beta chain is given with its context. A multiplex PCR was run with 60 Vbeta primers and 13 Jbeta primers. Some clones are missing from TCRdb's copy, which holds only in-frame ones; the method was immunoSEQ multiplex PCR. The data show 65,000 or so clones, 78% seen once. V gave up 4 bases and J gave up 3 bases, with 18 bases separating them. The germline V gene encodes CDR1 SGHRS and CDR2 YFSETQ. CDR3 length equals 16 residues. These data belong to a study of cytomegalovirus exposure and HLA in healthy donors. V and J are TRBV5-1 and TRBJ2-3; D is uncertain. The sequenced sample consisted of PBMCs. The sequence derives from a girl aged 10 to 17 in good health and CMV-seropositive. CDR3 DNA sequence: TGCGCCAGCAGCCCCTCTACAAGGAGAATGACAGATACGCAGTATTTT. It encodes CASSPSTRRMTDTQYF.